This is a list of T cell receptor beta chains from one sample in a study of blood T cell repertoires in COVID-19. The data were produced by immunoSEQ multiplex PCR, yet TCRdb's version contains in-frame clones alone and is incomplete. The data hold more than 95,000 clones, with around four fifths observed a single time. Sequencing was carried out using peripheral blood. The receptor source for this set is a man younger than 45 with acute or convalescent COVID-19. The CDR3 runs from the conserved cysteine through the conserved F or W. D genes are given only for firm matches. A clone size is listed for some rows: how often the clone was seen (once, few, many), or a class if it is expanded.

v_call	cdr3_length	d_call	j_call	clone_size	cdr3_aa	cdr3_nt
TRBV4-2	16	TRBD1	TRBJ2-7	-	CASSQDWTGGLYEQYF	TGTGCCAGCAGCCAAGATTGGACAGGGGGACTCTACGAGCAGTACTTC
TRBV29-1	13	TRBD1	TRBJ1-2	-	CSVVLGQGAGFTF	TGCAGCGTTGTTCTAGGGCAGGGGGCAGGATTCACCTTC
TRBV6-2/TRBV6-3	17	-	TRBJ1-5	few	CASSYGPRKTGDQPQHF	TGTGCCAGCAGTTACGGACCCCGAAAGACAGGAGATCAGCCCCAGCATTTT
TRBV4-1	15	TRBD2	TRBJ2-7	-	CASSPTSGGSYEQYF	TGCGCCAGCAGCCCTACTAGCGGGGGGTCCTACGAGCAGTACTTC
TRBV11-2	14	-	TRBJ2-1	-	CASSLASSYNEQFF	TGTGCCAGCAGCTTAGCCAGCTCCTACAATGAGCAGTTCTTC
TRBV5-1	13	TRBD1	TRBJ1-1	once	CASSSDYRGEAFF	TGCGCCAGCAGCTCGGACTACAGGGGTGAAGCTTTCTTT
TRBV6-2/TRBV6-3	14	-	TRBJ1-2	-	CASSSQRTNYGYTF	TGTGCCAGCAGTTCCCAGCGAACTAACTATGGCTACACCTTC
TRBV12-3/TRBV12-4	13	TRBD2	TRBJ2-3	-	CASSLAGGDTQYF	TGTGCCAGCAGTTTAGCGGGGGGGGATACGCAGTATTTT
TRBV2	17	TRBD2	TRBJ2-2	-	CASSESLSGTNTGELFF	TGTGCCAGCAGTGAGAGTCTTAGCGGGACGAACACCGGGGAGCTGTTTTTT
TRBV6-5	15	-	TRBJ1-3	few	CASSPLGPSGNTIYF	TGTGCCAGCAGCCCACTTGGGCCGAGCGGAAACACCATATATTTT
TRBV27	15	-	TRBJ1-4	-	CASSLSIATNEKLFF	TGTGCCAGCAGTTTATCCATAGCAACTAATGAAAAACTGTTTTTT
TRBV4-2	15	-	TRBJ2-5	-	CASSQGSMVEETQYF	TGTGCCAGCAGCCAAGGTTCGATGGTAGAAGAGACCCAGTACTTC
TRBV6-5	13	-	TRBJ1-6	-	CASSYSLPSPLHF	TGTGCCAGCAGTTACTCCCTCCCCTCACCCCTCCACTTT
TRBV18	14	TRBD1	TRBJ1-5	-	CASSPGQGNQPQHF	TGTGCCAGCTCACCTGGACAGGGGAATCAGCCCCAGCATTTT
TRBV19	15	-	TRBJ2-1	few	CASSIVTGAYNEQFF	TGTGCCAGTAGTATAGTAACGGGAGCCTACAATGAGCAGTTCTTC
TRBV7-3	15	-	TRBJ2-2	-	CASSLSAGAVGELFF	TGTGCCAGCAGCTTGTCAGCTGGAGCTGTCGGGGAGCTGTTTTTT
TRBV23-1	18	TRBD1	TRBJ2-7	-	CASSQSFPGTGHRYEQYF	TGCGCCAGCAGTCAATCTTTTCCGGGGACAGGGCACCGGTACGAGCAGTACTTC
TRBV9	15	-	TRBJ2-2	few	CASSPSGVGTGELFF	TGTGCCAGCAGCCCCTCCGGGGTGGGTACCGGGGAGCTGTTTTTT
TRBV7-9	16	TRBD2	TRBJ2-3	once	CASSLEGLAGADTQYF	TGTGCCAGCAGCTTAGAGGGACTAGCGGGAGCAGATACGCAGTATTTT
TRBV30	14	TRBD1	TRBJ1-3	-	CAWSRGRTGNTIYF	TGTGCCTGGAGTAGGGGGCGAACCGGAAACACCATATATTTT
TRBV5-5	14	-	TRBJ1-1	-	CASSITQGNTEAFF	TGTGCCAGCAGCATCACACAGGGGAACACTGAAGCTTTCTTT
TRBV28	15	-	TRBJ1-3	-	CASSSGQARGNTIYF	TGTGCCAGCAGTTCCGGACAAGCGCGAGGAAACACCATATATTTT
TRBV12-3/TRBV12-4	13	TRBD1	TRBJ1-2	-	CASRPTGALGYTF	TGTGCCAGCAGACCGACAGGGGCTCTGGGCTACACCTTC
TRBV5-6	12	-	TRBJ1-2	-	CASSLALIGYTF	TGTGCCAGCAGCTTGGCCCTTATTGGCTACACCTTC